These T cell receptor beta chains were read from a single sample in a study of shared clonotypes between healthy human individuals. Only in-frame clones appear in the TCRdb table, and some are missing; sequencing was by immunoSEQ multiplex PCR. Of hundreds of thousands of clones in the sample, around 95% were seen once. The sequencing sample was made of naive CD8+ T cells sorted from blood. These TCRs come from a woman aged 30 to 39 in good health. CDR3s include the opening cysteine and the closing phenylalanine or tryptophan. D genes are given only for firm matches.

TRBV28	-	TRBJ2-7	CASTPVGSEGSYEQYF	TGTGCCAGCACACCCGTGGGTTCCGAAGGCTCCTACGAGCAGTACTTC
TRBV15	-	TRBJ2-7	CATSRVGSATNYEQYF	TGTGCCACCAGCAGAGTCGGGAGCGCCACCAACTACGAGCAGTACTTC
TRBV4-2	TRBD2	TRBJ2-1	CASSQDLQREGNEQFF	TGTGCCAGCAGCCAAGATCTTCAACGGGAGGGCAATGAGCAGTTCTTC
TRBV28	-	TRBJ1-5	CASSLLPQSISQPQHF	TGTGCCAGCAGTTTACTACCACAGAGCATTAGTCAGCCCCAGCATTTT
TRBV2	TRBD1	TRBJ2-5	CASSVTGQGATRLETQYF	TGTGCCAGCAGTGTAACGGGACAGGGGGCTACCAGGTTAGAGACCCAGTACTTC
TRBV4-1	TRBD1	TRBJ2-3	CASSHLTGPLAGDTQYF	TGCGCCAGCAGCCATTTGACAGGGCCCCTGGCCGGAGATACGCAGTATTTT
TRBV29-1	-	TRBJ1-1	CSVIIGTEAFF	TGCAGCGTTATAATAGGCACTGAAGCTTTCTTT
TRBV27	-	TRBJ2-3	CASSPSTDTQYF	TGTGCCAGCAGCCCGAGCACAGATACGCAGTATTTT
TRBV6-5	-	TRBJ2-7	CASSYGGAGEQYF	TGTGCCAGCAGTTACGGGGGGGCGGGCGAGCAGTACTTC
TRBV19	TRBD1	TRBJ2-2	CASDRTGGTGELFF	TGTGCCAGTGACCGGACAGGGGGCACCGGGGAGCTGTTTTTT
TRBV6-5	-	TRBJ2-3	CASSRMDTDTQYF	TGTGCCAGCAGTCGAATGGACACAGATACGCAGTATTTT
TRBV7-9	-	TRBJ2-7	CASSSDGSSYEQYF	TGTGCCAGCAGCTCCGACGGGTCCTCCTACGAGCAGTACTTC
TRBV28	-	TRBJ2-5	CASSTSDTSEETQYF	TGTGCCAGCAGCACTTCTGACACATCCGAGGAGACCCAGTACTTC
TRBV6-5	-	TRBJ2-7	CASRNTVGDEQYF	TGTGCCAGCAGGAACACAGTGGGGGACGAGCAGTACTTC